Here is one T cell receptor (beta chain) with its context. Germline assignment: CDR1 SGHVS and CDR2 FQNEAQ. Trimming removed 5 bases at V and 7 bases at J, with 12 bases between. This CDR3 has 13 amino acids. In the authors' methods: Amplified reference gene primers provided the basis for estimating nucleated cell counts. Sequencing was performed with immunoSEQ multiplex PCR; in TCRdb, only in-frame clones are kept and a portion is missing. The DNA was the basis for D and trimming; V, J and clone size are from that table. The table lists about 61,000 clones, 90% to 95% of them singletons. This record comes from a study of blood T cell repertoires in COVID-19. Study-wide context: The United States, Italy and Spain supplied acute and convalescent COVID-19 samples. The analysed material was cDNA or gDNA that came from T cells, B-cell-depleted T cells, or PBMCs.

The sample consisted of peripheral blood. This rearrangement joins TRBV7-8 to TRBJ2-1; D gene unclear. The origin of this receptor is a human donor in a cohort sampled during active COVID-19. The CDR3, as DNA: TGTGCCAGCAGCCTAGGTATATTGAATGAGCAGTTCTTC. This encodes CASSLGILNEQFF.